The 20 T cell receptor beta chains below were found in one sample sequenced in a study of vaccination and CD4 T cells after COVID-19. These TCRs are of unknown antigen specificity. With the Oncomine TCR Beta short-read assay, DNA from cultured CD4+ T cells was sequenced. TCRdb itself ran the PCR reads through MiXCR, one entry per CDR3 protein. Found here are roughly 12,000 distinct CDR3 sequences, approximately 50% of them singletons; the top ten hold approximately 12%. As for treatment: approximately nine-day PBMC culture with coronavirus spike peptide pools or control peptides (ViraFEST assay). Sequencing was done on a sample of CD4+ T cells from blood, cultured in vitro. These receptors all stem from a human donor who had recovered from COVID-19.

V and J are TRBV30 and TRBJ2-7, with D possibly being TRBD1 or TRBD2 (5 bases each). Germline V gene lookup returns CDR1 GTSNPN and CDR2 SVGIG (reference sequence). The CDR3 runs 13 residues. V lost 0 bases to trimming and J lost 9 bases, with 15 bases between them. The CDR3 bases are TGTGCCTGGAGTGTTAGGACAAAGGAGGTGCAGTACTTC. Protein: CAWSVRTKEVQYF.

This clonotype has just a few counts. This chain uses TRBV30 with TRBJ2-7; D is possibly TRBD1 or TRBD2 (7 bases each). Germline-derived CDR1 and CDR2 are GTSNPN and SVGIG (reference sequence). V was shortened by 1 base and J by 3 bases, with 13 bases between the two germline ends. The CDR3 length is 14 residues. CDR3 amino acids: CAWSAGRGRYEQYF. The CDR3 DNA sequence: TGTGCCTGGAGTGCGGGGAGGGGGCGCTACGAGCAGTACTTC.

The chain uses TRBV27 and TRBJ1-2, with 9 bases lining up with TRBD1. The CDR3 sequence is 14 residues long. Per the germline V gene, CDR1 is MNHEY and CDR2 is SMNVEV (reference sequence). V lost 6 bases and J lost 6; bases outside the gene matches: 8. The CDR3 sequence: CASRTGQGGDGYTF. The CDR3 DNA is TGTGCCAGCAGGACGGGACAGGGTGGTGATGGCTACACCTTC.

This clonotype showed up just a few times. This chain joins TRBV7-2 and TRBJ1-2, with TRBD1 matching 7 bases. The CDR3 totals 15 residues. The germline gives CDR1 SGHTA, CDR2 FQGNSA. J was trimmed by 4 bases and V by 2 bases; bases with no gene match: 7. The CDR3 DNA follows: TGTGCCAGCAGCTTAACACCCGACAGGGCCTATGGCTACACCTTC. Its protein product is CASSLTPDRAYGYTF.

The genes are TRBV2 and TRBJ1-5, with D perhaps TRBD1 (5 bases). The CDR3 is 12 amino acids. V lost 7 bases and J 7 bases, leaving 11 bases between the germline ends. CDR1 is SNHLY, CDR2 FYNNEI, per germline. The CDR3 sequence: CASMGTGQPQHF. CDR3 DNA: TGTGCCAGCATGGGGACGGGGCAGCCCCAGCATTTT.

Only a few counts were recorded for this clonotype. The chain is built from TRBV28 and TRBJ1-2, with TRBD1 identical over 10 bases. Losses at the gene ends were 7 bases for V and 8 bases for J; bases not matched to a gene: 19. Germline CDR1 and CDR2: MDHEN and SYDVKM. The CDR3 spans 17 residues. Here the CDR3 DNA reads TGTGCCAGCACCGACCGACAGGGGGCCCGTTCCAGCTTGGGCTACACCTTC. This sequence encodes CASTDRQGARSSLGYTF.

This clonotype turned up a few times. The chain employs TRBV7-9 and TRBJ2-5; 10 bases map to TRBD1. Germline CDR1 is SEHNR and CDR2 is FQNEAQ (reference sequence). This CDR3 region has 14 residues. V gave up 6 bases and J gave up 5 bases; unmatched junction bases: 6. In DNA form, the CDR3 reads TGTGCCAGCAGACGGGACAGGGGATCGGAGACCCAGTACTTC. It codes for CASRRDRGSETQYF.

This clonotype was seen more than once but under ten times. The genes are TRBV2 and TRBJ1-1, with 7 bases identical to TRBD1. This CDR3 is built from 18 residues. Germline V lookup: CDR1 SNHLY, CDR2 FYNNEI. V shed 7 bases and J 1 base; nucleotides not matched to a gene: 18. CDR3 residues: CASTTDREPLYQNTEAFF. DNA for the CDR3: TGTGCCAGCACCACCGACAGGGAACCATTATATCAGAACACTGAAGCTTTCTTT.

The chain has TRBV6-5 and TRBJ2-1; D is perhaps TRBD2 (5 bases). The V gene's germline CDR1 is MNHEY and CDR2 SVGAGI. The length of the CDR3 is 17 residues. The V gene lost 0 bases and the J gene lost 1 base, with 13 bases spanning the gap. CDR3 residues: CASSYSGLLASYNEQFF. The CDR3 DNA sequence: TGTGCCAGCAGTTACTCGGGGTTATTAGCGTCCTACAATGAGCAGTTCTTC.

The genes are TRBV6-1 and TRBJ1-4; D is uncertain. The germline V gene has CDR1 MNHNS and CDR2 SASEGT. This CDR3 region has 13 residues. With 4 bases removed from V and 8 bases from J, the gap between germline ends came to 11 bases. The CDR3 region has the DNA TGTGCCAGCAGTGGTGGGGAAGCGGAAAAACTGTTTTTT. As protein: CASSGGEAEKLFF.

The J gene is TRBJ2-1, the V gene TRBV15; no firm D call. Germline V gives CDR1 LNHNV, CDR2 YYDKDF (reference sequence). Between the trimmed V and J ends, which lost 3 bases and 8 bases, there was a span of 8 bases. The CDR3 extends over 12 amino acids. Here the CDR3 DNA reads TGTGCCACCAGCAGGGCAACCGATGAGCAGTTCTTC. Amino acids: CATSRATDEQFF. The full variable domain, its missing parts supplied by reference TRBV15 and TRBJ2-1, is DAMVIQNPRYQVTQFGKPVTLSCSQTLNHNVMYWYQQKSSQAPKLLFHYYDKDFNNEADTPDNFQSRRPNTSFCFLDIRSPGLGDTAMYLCATSRATDEQFFGPGTRLTVL.

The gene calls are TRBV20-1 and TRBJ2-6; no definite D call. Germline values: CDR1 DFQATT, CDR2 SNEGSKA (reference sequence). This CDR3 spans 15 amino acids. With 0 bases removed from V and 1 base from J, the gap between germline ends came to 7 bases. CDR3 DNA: TGCAGTGCTAGAGATAACTGGTCTGGGGCCAACGTCCTGACTTTC. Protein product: CSARDNWSGANVLTF.

The CDR3 bases are TGTGCCAGCAGTGACAGGTGGAATAATTCACCCCTCCACTTT. Translation gives CASSDRWNNSPLHF. V gene TRBV6-1 combines with J gene TRBJ1-6; D remains unclear. V was cut by 3 bases and J by 5 bases, with 8 bases left in between. Germline V lookup: CDR1 MNHNS, CDR2 SASEGT. This CDR3 is 14 amino acids long.

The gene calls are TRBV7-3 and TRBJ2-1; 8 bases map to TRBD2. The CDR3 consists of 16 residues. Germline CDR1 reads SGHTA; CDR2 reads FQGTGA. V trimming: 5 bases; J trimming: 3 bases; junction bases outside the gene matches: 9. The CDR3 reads CASSNSGGGYYNEQFF. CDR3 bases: TGTGCCAGCAGCAATAGCGGCGGGGGGTACTACAATGAGCAGTTCTTC.

This chain's CDR3 is CASPGQETQYF. The CDR3, as DNA: TGTGCCAGCCCAGGACAAGAGACCCAGTACTTC. The V gene is TRBV2, the J gene TRBJ2-5, with no clear D. This CDR3 spans 11 amino acids. Germline-derived CDR1 and CDR2 are SNHLY and FYNNEI. The germline V and J ends were trimmed by 8 bases and 2 bases, with 6 bases remaining between them. Based on the CDR3 plus reference TRBV2 and TRBJ2-5, the full variable domain is EPEVTQTPSHQVTQMGQEVILRCVPISNHLYFYWYRQILGQKVEFLVSFYNNEISEKSEIFDDQFSVERPDGSNFTLKIRSTKLEDSAMYFCASPGQETQYFGPGTRLLVL.

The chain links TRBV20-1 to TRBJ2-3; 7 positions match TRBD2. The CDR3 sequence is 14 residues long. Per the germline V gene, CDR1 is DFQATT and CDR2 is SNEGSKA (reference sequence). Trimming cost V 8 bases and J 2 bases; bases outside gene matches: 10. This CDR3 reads CSLGASGITDTQYF. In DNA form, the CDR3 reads TGCAGTCTAGGAGCTAGCGGTATCACAGATACGCAGTATTTT.

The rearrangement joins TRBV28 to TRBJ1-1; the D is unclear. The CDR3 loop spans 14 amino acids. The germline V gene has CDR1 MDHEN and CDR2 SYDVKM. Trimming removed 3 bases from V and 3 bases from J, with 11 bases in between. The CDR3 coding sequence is TGTGCCAGCAGTTTTGGAGGCTTAGACACTGAAGCTTTCTTT. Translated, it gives CASSFGGLDTEAFF.

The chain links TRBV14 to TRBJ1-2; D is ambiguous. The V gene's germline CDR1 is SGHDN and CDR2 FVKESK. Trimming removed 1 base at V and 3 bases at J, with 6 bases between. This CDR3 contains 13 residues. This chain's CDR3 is CASSQGRYYGYTF. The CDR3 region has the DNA TGTGCCAGCAGCCAAGGCAGGTACTATGGCTACACCTTC.

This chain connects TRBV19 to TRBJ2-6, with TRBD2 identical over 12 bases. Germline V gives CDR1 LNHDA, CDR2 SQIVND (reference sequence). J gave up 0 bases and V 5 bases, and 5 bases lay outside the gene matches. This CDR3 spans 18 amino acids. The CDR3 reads CASSQGLAGSSGANVLTF. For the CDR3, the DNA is TGTGCCAGTAGTCAAGGACTAGCGGGGTCCTCTGGGGCCAACGTCCTGACTTTC.

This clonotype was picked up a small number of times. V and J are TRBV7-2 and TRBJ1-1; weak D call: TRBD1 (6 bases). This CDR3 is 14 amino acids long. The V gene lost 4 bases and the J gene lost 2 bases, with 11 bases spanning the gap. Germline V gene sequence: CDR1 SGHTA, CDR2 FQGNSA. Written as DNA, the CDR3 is TGTGCCAGCAGCTACCGAGGGGGAAACACTGAAGCTTTCTTT. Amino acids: CASSYRGGNTEAFF.